These 27 T cell receptor beta chains originate from one sample sequenced in a study of shared clonotypes between healthy human individuals. Profiling relied on immunoSEQ multiplex PCR, and the TCRdb table lists in-frame clones only, not all of them. The sample carries roughly 2,500,000 clones, 93% recorded once. The source material was naive CD4+ T cells from PBMCs. As for subset: CD45RA+ positively selected. The receptor source for this set is a man aged 18 to 29 in good health. Some clones in this sample may be carry-over from other donors' samples.

The chain has TRBV5-1 and TRBJ2-7; no firm D call. The V end lost 0 bases, the J end lost 2 bases, and 9 bases lay between the germline ends. Looked up from germline, CDR1 is SGHRS and CDR2 is YFSETQ. There are 14 residues in the CDR3. CDR3 amino acids: CASSLVDGAYEQYF. The DNA of the CDR3 is TGCGCCAGCAGCTTGGTAGACGGCGCCTACGAGCAGTACTTC.

The V and J genes are TRBV30 and TRBJ2-2, with D possibly matching TRBD2 (5 bases). Trimming removed 8 bases at V and 0 bases at J, with 16 bases between. CDR3 length equals 15 residues. Per the germline V gene, CDR1 is GTSNPN and CDR2 is SVGIG (reference sequence). CDR3 region: CARGLRNSNTGELFF. CDR3 DNA: TGTGCCCGCGGGTTGAGGAATTCGAACACCGGGGAGCTGTTTTTT.

The V gene is TRBV28, the J gene TRBJ2-7; D gene unclear. Germline CDR1 reads MDHEN; CDR2 reads SYDVKM. Trimming removed 7 bases from V and 3 bases from J, with 16 bases in between. The CDR3 totals 14 residues. In DNA form, the CDR3 reads TGTGCCAGCACCCACTTCAGGCGGAGCTACGAGCAGTACTTC. Its protein is CASTHFRRSYEQYF.

Concerning this clone: This same CDR3 is encoded by further DNA sequences in the sample. J is TRBJ2-3 and V is TRBV30; TRBD2 aligns across 13 bases. In germline, CDR1 is GTSNPN, CDR2 SVGIG (reference sequence). Trimming at V came to 0 bases and at J to 1 base, leaving 1 base not matched to a gene. CDR3 length: 16 amino acids. CDR3 in amino acids: CAWSVGLAGGTDTQYF. CDR3 in DNA: TGTGCCTGGAGTGTAGGACTAGCGGGAGGCACAGATACGCAGTATTTT. Using reference TRBV30 and TRBJ2-3 for the parts outside the CDR3, the full variable domain is SQTIHQWPATLVQPVGSPLSLECTVEGTSNPNLYWYRQAAGRGLQLLFYSVGIGQISSEVPQNLSASRPQDRQFILSSKKLLLSDSGFYLCAWSVGLAGGTDTQYFGPGTRLTVL.

This chain links TRBV9 with TRBJ2-1, with TRBD2 matching 10 bases. There are 16 residues in the CDR3. The germline CDR1 and CDR2 sequences are SGDLS and YYNGEE. Trimming took 0 bases from V and 9 from J; bases not matched to a gene: 9. The CDR3 loop reads CASSVVPSGSTGEQFF. DNA for the CDR3: TGTGCCAGCAGCGTAGTCCCTAGCGGGAGCACAGGTGAGCAGTTCTTC.

The chain recombines TRBV9 with TRBJ2-1, with TRBD2 matching 7 bases. Trimming removed 9 bases from V and 9 bases from J; junction bases left unmatched: 12. There are 13 residues in the CDR3. CDR1 and CDR2 (germline): SGDLS, YYNGEE. Written as DNA, the CDR3 is TGTGCCACCTCGCGGGCGGAGCGGGGTGAGCAGTTCTTC. Its translation: CATSRAERGEQFF.

The chain links TRBV28 to TRBJ2-4, with a possible D match to TRBD2 (6 bases). The V gene's germline CDR1 is MDHEN and CDR2 SYDVKM. The ends were cut back, 5 bases at V and 6 bases at J, with 20 bases in the middle. The length of the CDR3 is 16 residues. The CDR3 DNA reads as TGTGCCAGCAGTATCCCCTTTGTACGGAGGGGAAACATTCAGTACTTC. It codes for CASSIPFVRRGNIQYF.

This rearrangement joins TRBV7-9 to TRBJ2-3; 13 positions match TRBD2. The CDR3 is 16 residues long. From germline, CDR1 is SEHNR and CDR2 FQNEAQ (reference sequence). Trimming took 5 bases from V and 6 from J; bases not matched to a gene: 8. Here the CDR3 DNA reads TGTGCCAGCAGCCCGCGGACTAGCGGGAGAATGGATACGCAGTATTTT. Amino acids: CASSPRTSGRMDTQYF. Together with reference TRBV7-9 and TRBJ2-3, the CDR3 gives the full variable domain: DTGVSQNPRHKITKRGQNVTFRCDPISEHNRLYWYRQTLGQGPEFLTYFQNEAQLEKSRLLSDRFSAERPKGSFSTLEIQRTEQGDSAMYLCASSPRTSGRMDTQYFGPGTRLTVL.

The chain recombines TRBV6-5 with TRBJ1-5, with D tentatively TRBD1 (5 bases). This CDR3 has 15 residues. V lost 7 bases and J lost 0, with 13 bases in between. The germline V gene encodes CDR1 MNHEY and CDR2 SVGAGI. Written as DNA, the CDR3 is TGTGCCAGCAATTCCGGCGGGGGTAGCAATCAGCCCCAGCATTTT. Encoded protein: CASNSGGGSNQPQHF.

The chain carries TRBV5-1 and TRBJ1-4; 7 nucleotides agree with TRBD1. The ends lost 5 bases at V and 4 bases at J; junction bases unmatched: 5. The germline V gene encodes CDR1 SGHRS and CDR2 YFSETQ. The CDR3 contains 14 residues. CDR3 nucleotides: TGCGCCAGCAGACGGGACAGACTTAATGAAAAACTGTTTTTT. This codes for CASRRDRLNEKLFF.

The chain uses TRBV29-1 and TRBJ2-5; 10 bases agree with TRBD1. The DNA end favors TRBJ2-7, so the J call may be wrong. CDR3 length: 13 amino acids. The germline V gene encodes CDR1 SQVTM and CDR2 ANQGSEA. The CDR3 DNA follows: TGCAGCGCCAGACAGGGGGCATCCTACGAGCAGTACTTC. As protein: CSARQGASYEQYF.

CDR3: CASSSQGGSYGYTF. The CDR3 region has the DNA TGTGCCAGCAGCTCTCAAGGGGGGAGCTATGGCTACACCTTC. J is TRBJ1-2 and V is TRBV11-2, with a possible D match to TRBD1 (6 bases). V was trimmed by 4 bases and J by 4 bases, leaving 13 bases between them. From germline, CDR1 is SGHAT and CDR2 FQNNGV. The CDR3 is made up of 14 amino acids.

The CDR3 sequence is CASSEGVPGQGSHEQYF. The DNA for the CDR3 is TGTGCCAGCAGTGAAGGGGTACCGGGACAGGGGTCCCACGAGCAGTACTTC. This sequence joins TRBV2 and TRBJ2-7, with TRBD1 matching over 10 bases. V was clipped by 1 base and J by 5 bases; unmatched bases: 11. Germline assignment: CDR1 SNHLY and CDR2 FYNNEI. The CDR3 extends over 17 amino acids.

The CDR3 here is CASSGASGTRGIQYF. The CDR3 nucleotides are TGTGCCAGCAGCGGGGCTTCCGGGACTAGAGGCATTCAGTACTTC. The rearrangement links TRBV2 to TRBJ2-4; 8 nucleotides line up with TRBD2. Germline CDR1 and CDR2: SNHLY and FYNNEI. The CDR3 loop spans 15 amino acids. J gave up 9 bases and V 6 bases, and 13 bases lay outside the gene matches.

The chain carries TRBV5-8 and TRBJ1-1, with D possibly matching TRBD1 (5 bases). CDR1 is SGHTS, CDR2 YDEGEE, per germline. This CDR3 region has 14 residues. V shed 4 bases and J shed 6 bases, with 16 bases lying between them. Written as DNA, the CDR3 is TGTGCCAGCAGCCCGTTGGGGGGGATTCCTGAAGCTTTCTTT. It translates to CASSPLGGIPEAFF.

V and J are TRBV7-9 and TRBJ1-2, with 8 nucleotides matching TRBD1. Trimming took 5 bases from V and 6 from J; bases not matched to a gene: 14. CDR3 size: 16 residues. Germline CDR1 reads SEHNR; CDR2 reads FQNEAQ (reference sequence). CDR3 amino acids: CASSLQLGQGLNGYTF. The DNA of the CDR3 is TGTGCCAGCAGCCTACAACTAGGACAGGGATTAAATGGCTACACCTTC. Together with reference TRBV7-9 and TRBJ1-2, the CDR3 gives the full variable domain: DTGVSQNPRHKITKRGQNVTFRCDPISEHNRLYWYRQTLGQGPEFLTYFQNEAQLEKSRLLSDRFSAERPKGSFSTLEIQRTEQGDSAMYLCASSLQLGQGLNGYTFGSGTRLTVV.

The chain employs TRBV5-1 and TRBJ1-1; D not resolved. Trimming stripped 0 bases from V and 0 bases from J, with 12 bases between. This CDR3 has 16 amino acids. In germline, CDR1 is SGHRS, CDR2 YFSETQ. CDR3 in DNA: TGCGCCAGCAGCTTGGAGTCATCACAACTGAACACTGAAGCTTTCTTT. It specifies CASSLESSQLNTEAFF.

The chain links TRBV18 to TRBJ1-5, with 7 bases identical to TRBD1. Germline assignment: CDR1 KGHSH and CDR2 LQKENI. The CDR3 totals 15 residues. Trimming at V came to 5 bases and at J to 4 bases, leaving 8 bases not matched to a gene. The CDR3 is CASSSKTGLNQPQHF. In DNA form, the CDR3 reads TGTGCCAGCTCATCGAAGACAGGGTTAAATCAGCCCCAGCATTTT.

The V gene is TRBV11-2, the J gene TRBJ2-1; D is perhaps TRBD2 (6 bases). The CDR3 contains 16 residues. Germline-derived CDR1 and CDR2 are SGHAT and FQNNGV. Trimming pared 3 bases from V and 2 bases from J, leaving 14 bases between. The CDR3 region has the DNA TGTGCCAGCAGCTTGTGGCGGGACCAGCCCTACAATGAGCAGTTCTTC. Residues: CASSLWRDQPYNEQFF.

There are a few counts of this clone. V is TRBV18 and J is TRBJ1-4; the D is unclear. CDR1 and CDR2 (germline): KGHSH, LQKENI. There are 16 residues in the CDR3. V was shortened by 0 bases and J by 0 bases, with 8 bases between the two germline ends. The CDR3 coding sequence is TGTGCCAGCTCACCACCCCCAGGTGCAACTAATGAAAAACTGTTTTTT. It translates to CASSPPPGATNEKLFF.

The CDR3: CASSVDPGANQPQHF. CDR3 in DNA: TGCGCCAGCAGCGTGGACCCAGGGGCAAATCAGCCCCAGCATTTT. The rearrangement joins TRBV5-1 to TRBJ1-5; D might be TRBD1 (6 bases). The V gene lost 4 bases and the J gene lost 4 bases, with 15 bases spanning the gap. This CDR3 is built from 15 residues. Germline V gene data show CDR1 as SGHRS and CDR2 as YFSETQ.

The gene calls are TRBV5-1 and TRBJ1-4, with D unresolved. Trimming pared 2 bases from V and 0 bases from J, leaving 8 bases between. The CDR3 consists of 15 residues. The germline V gene encodes CDR1 SGHRS and CDR2 YFSETQ. The CDR3 loop reads CASSFIGATNEKLFF. The CDR3, as DNA: TGCGCCAGCAGCTTTATTGGTGCAACTAATGAAAAACTGTTTTTT.

The V gene is TRBV18, the J gene TRBJ1-1; 7 bases match TRBD1. CDR3 length: 17 residues. With 6 bases clipped from V and 0 bases from J, the junction kept 13 bases outside the gene matches. Germline CDR1 is KGHSH and CDR2 is LQKENI. DNA of the CDR3: TGTGCCAGCTCTCCTCTTCGGGACAGTTTCATGAACACTGAAGCTTTCTTT. Its protein is CASSPLRDSFMNTEAFF.

J is TRBJ1-2 and V is TRBV28; TRBD1 matches at 10 bases. Trimming cost V 6 bases and J 2 bases; bases outside gene matches: 6. Germline V gene data show CDR1 as MDHEN and CDR2 as SYDVKM. This CDR3 is built from 15 residues. Here the CDR3 DNA reads TGTGCCAGCAGGAGACAGGGGGCCCCGAACTATGGCTACACCTTC. Translation: CASRRQGAPNYGYTF.

For this clone: Distinct nucleotide sequences in the sample also encode this CDR3. The chain recombines TRBV28 with TRBJ2-1; 8 bases fit TRBD1. The CDR3 is made up of 15 amino acids. The V segment lost 5 bases and the J segment 2 bases; nucleotides outside the gene matches: 5. The germline gives CDR1 MDHEN, CDR2 SYDVKM. The CDR3 DNA sequence: TGTGCCAGCAGTCTCGACAGGGGCCCCTACAATGAGCAGTTCTTC. It specifies CASSLDRGPYNEQFF.

The chain couples TRBV19 to TRBJ2-5, with TRBD2 matching over 14 bases. CDR3 length equals 16 residues. Germline V gives CDR1 LNHDA, CDR2 SQIVND (reference sequence). The V and J ends lost 5 bases and 5 bases, in that order; junction bases with no gene match: 7. CDR3 DNA: TGTGCCAGTAGTCGACTAGCGGGAGGGATTACGGAGACCCAGTACTTC. Amino acid sequence: CASSRLAGGITETQYF.

The rearrangement links TRBV28 to TRBJ2-7, with 7 bases fitting TRBD1. The CDR3 consists of 14 residues. After removal of 8 bases from V and 3 bases from J, the junction contained 10 bases not matched to a gene. Germline loops: CDR1 MDHEN, CDR2 SYDVKM. CDR3 sequence reads: CASGPTPGGYEQYF. The CDR3 DNA is TGTGCCAGCGGCCCAACCCCAGGGGGCTACGAGCAGTACTTC.